This T cell receptor (beta chain) was recorded in a study of blood T cell repertoires in COVID-19. Per the authors' pipeline: Amplifying reference gene primers gave estimates of nucleated cell counts. This table comes from immunoSEQ multiplex PCR, and its TCRdb copy is limited to in-frame clones, with some not included. V, J and clone size derive from that table, while D and trimming were established from the DNA sequence. The sample consists of some 140,000 clones, about 87% of them appearing once. Germline loops: CDR1 LGHDT, CDR2 YNNKEL (reference sequence). V lost 6 bases and J lost 2; bases outside the gene matches: 5. The CDR3 totals 15 residues.

Sequenced: peripheral blood. The chain combines TRBV3-1 (or the pseudogene TRBV3-2) with TRBJ2-7; 12 positions match TRBD2. This TCR derives from a man in his fifties with active COVID-19. Here the CDR3 DNA reads TGTGCCAGCAGATCAACTAGCGGGGGGCCCTACGAGCAGTACTTC. As protein: CASRSTSGGPYEQYF.